The 6 T cell receptor beta chains presented below share a single source sample, sequenced in a study of cytomegalovirus exposure and HLA in healthy donors. PCR primers comprised 60 Vbeta and 13 Jbeta primers. The table came from immunoSEQ multiplex PCR; TCRdb's copy has only in-frame clones and leaves some out. Here the sample spans 250,000 to 350,000 clones, 70% to 90% being singletons. Input material: PBMCs. The receptors were sampled from a middle-aged man in good health and CMV-seropositive.

Notes on this clone: Relative to the germline gene, one junction end is altered; a read error may explain this. The CDR3, as DNA: TGTTCCAGCAGCCGGATAGCCAGGGGCCCCAGCTCCTACGAGCAGTACTTC. Translation: CSSSRIARGPSSYEQYF. The chain employs TRBV7-9 and TRBJ2-7; D is perhaps TRBD1 (6 bases). The CDR3 spans 17 residues. The germline V gene encodes CDR1 SEHNR and CDR2 FQNEAQ (reference sequence).

This clone has just one count. The rearrangement links TRBV6-5 to TRBJ2-2; tentative D call: TRBD2 (5 bases). The germline gives CDR1 MNHEY, CDR2 SVGAGI. The CDR3 spans 15 residues. V lost 7 bases and J 0 bases, leaving 12 bases between the germline ends. The CDR3 DNA sequence: TGTGCCAGCACTACTGGAGCGGCGAACACCGGGGAGCTGTTTTTT. Amino acids: CASTTGAANTGELFF.

This clone has a handful of counts. The V and J genes are TRBV5-6 and TRBJ2-7; maybe TRBD2 (6 bases). The CDR3 is 15 residues long. V was trimmed by 3 bases and J by 5 bases, leaving 18 bases between them. CDR1 SGHDT and CDR2 YYEEEE come from the germline V gene. Written as DNA, the CDR3 is TGTGCCAGCAGCTCCGGGCGGGGATTAAGGAACGAGCAGTACTTC. Translated: CASSSGRGLRNEQYF.

V is TRBV28 and J is TRBJ1-5; the D gene is possibly TRBD1 (6 bases). V was shortened by 5 bases and J by 5 bases, with 10 bases between the two germline ends. The length of the CDR3 is 13 residues. Germline V gene data show CDR1 as MDHEN and CDR2 as SYDVKM. This chain's CDR3 is CASSQTGYQPQHF. In DNA form, the CDR3 reads TGTGCCAGCAGTCAGACAGGTTATCAGCCCCAGCATTTT.

This clone has ten or more counts. The J gene is TRBJ2-7, the V gene TRBV6-1; D is possibly TRBD1 (6 bases). V was shortened by 5 bases and J by 0 bases, with 11 bases between the two germline ends. This CDR3 region has 14 residues. Looked up from germline, CDR1 is MNHNS and CDR2 is SASEGT. The CDR3 nucleotides are TGTGCCAGCAGTCGGACAGACAGCTCCTACGAGCAGTACTTC. The encoded protein is CASSRTDSSYEQYF.

J is TRBJ2-7 and V is TRBV27; TRBD2 matches at 11 bases. V shed 11 bases and J 2 bases; nucleotides not matched to a gene: 5. Germline lookup yields CDR1 MNHEY and CDR2 SMNVEV (reference sequence). The CDR3 has 13 amino acids. CDR3 residues: CAVTSGGTYEQYF. The CDR3 bases are TGTGCCGTCACTAGCGGGGGCACCTACGAGCAGTACTTC.